Sequencing of this T cell receptor (beta chain) was carried out in a study of blood T cells in healthy people across ages. Alongside a J-beta primer mix, a sample-barcoded 5' primer served in a second PCR lasting about 7 to 12 cycles. TCRdb analysed the 5' RACE reads with MiXCR anew, one entry per CDR3 protein. The data show about 1.5 million distinct CDR3 sequences, with 35% to 45% seen just once and roughly 7.9% held by the top ten. CDR3 size: 14 residues. Germline CDR1 and CDR2: LGHDT and YNNKEL (reference sequence). Each sample had at least 6 million PBMCs isolated. This chain joins TRBV3-1 and TRBJ2-5; 10 bases agree with TRBD2. With the DNA end fitting TRBJ2-7 better, the J assignment may be wrong. The sample consisted of blood. The sequence derives from a woman aged 18-29 years in good health. CDR3 amino acids: CASSEAGGPLEQYF. CDR3 DNA sequence: TGTGCCAGCAGCGAAGCGGGGGGGCCCCTCGAGCAGTACTTC.